Following are 12 T cell receptor beta chains from one sample sequenced in a study of molecular identifiers for immune sequencing clone quantification. TCRdb recomputed calls from the PCR reads with MiXCR, one row per CDR3 protein. The top ten hold around 0.9% of the sample, which has under 650,000 distinct CDR3 sequences, just under 20% seen once. Sequenced material: naive CD8+ T cells from blood, with Jurkat cell RNA spiked in. Subset given: FACS-sorted CD8+CD4-CCR7+CD45RA+ naive T cells. These receptors originate from a human donor in good health. Some libraries in this study had Jurkat cell RNA spiked in.

In this sample, this clonotype turned up a few times. This sequence joins TRBV4-3 and TRBJ2-1, with 8 bases identical to TRBD2. The V gene's germline CDR1 is LGHNA and CDR2 YSLEER. The CDR3 runs to 15 residues. V trimming: 6 bases; J trimming: 4 bases; junction bases outside the gene matches: 8. The CDR3 is CASRAGTSQYNEQFF. The CDR3, as DNA: TGCGCCAGCAGGGCGGGGACTAGTCAATACAATGAGCAGTTCTTC.

This clonotype occurred many times. The chain links TRBV29-1 to TRBJ1-1, with TRBD1 matching over 9 bases. This CDR3 contains 12 residues. Germline V gives CDR1 SQVTM, CDR2 ANQGSEA. The V segment lost 1 base and the J segment 6 bases; nucleotides outside the gene matches: 0. The CDR3: CSVEGDRAEAFF. CDR3 nucleotides: TGCAGCGTTGAAGGGGACAGGGCTGAAGCTTTCTTT. Complete variable domain (other parts from reference TRBV29-1 and TRBJ1-1): SAVISQKPSRDICQRGTSLTIQCQVDSQVTMMFWYRQQPGQSLTLIATANQGSEATYESGFVIDKFPISRPNLTFSTLTVSNMSPEDSSIYLCSVEGDRAEAFFGQGTRLTVV.

This clonotype was observed a few times. The rearrangement links TRBV28 to TRBJ2-4; TRBD2 aligns across 9 bases. Germline V gives CDR1 MDHEN, CDR2 SYDVKM. The CDR3 has 16 amino acids. V lost 3 bases and J lost 7; bases outside the gene matches: 10. Here the CDR3 DNA reads TGTGCCAGCAGTTTTCGGGGCGGGGGGGAATTTAACATTCAGTACTTC. Protein: CASSFRGGGEFNIQYF.

This clonotype occurred many times. V is TRBV27 and J is TRBJ2-5, with D possibly TRBD2 on 6 matching bases. This CDR3 has 14 residues. V gave up 6 bases and J gave up 5 bases, with 16 bases separating them. Germline V gene data show CDR1 as MNHEY and CDR2 as SMNVEV (reference sequence). CDR3 coding DNA: TGTGCCAGCAGCTCCCTGCCCGCGGGGGAGACCCAGTACTTC. Translation gives CASSSLPAGETQYF.

This clonotype was detected ten times or more. V gene TRBV24-1 combines with J gene TRBJ2-3; D ambiguous. Trimming took off 4 bases at V and 6 bases at J, with 10 bases between the two ends. The CDR3 runs 13 residues. The V gene's germline CDR1 is KGHDR and CDR2 SFDVKD. CDR3 sequence reads: CATSEPDMDTQYF. DNA of the CDR3: TGTGCCACCAGTGAGCCTGACATGGATACGCAGTATTTT.

This clonotype has ten or more counts. J is TRBJ2-3 and V is TRBV4-3; maybe TRBD1 (6 bases). CDR1 and CDR2 from the germline V gene are LGHNA and YSLEER. The CDR3 consists of 17 residues. V shed 0 bases and J shed 0 bases, with 13 bases lying between them. CDR3 sequence reads: CASSQDSRQASTDTQYF. The CDR3 region has the DNA TGCGCCAGCAGCCAAGATAGCAGACAGGCGAGCACAGATACGCAGTATTTT.

As regards this clonotype: One base away lies a much larger clone, so this may be a sequencing read error. V gene TRBV3-1 combines with J gene TRBJ1-1; D is unclear. This CDR3 is 15 amino acids long. The germline V gene has CDR1 LGHDT and CDR2 YNNKEL (reference sequence). The CDR3 sequence is CASTPTPSMNTGAFF. DNA of the CDR3: TGTGCCAGCACCCCGACTCCCTCCATGAACACTGGAGCTTTCTTT.

The sample holds many counts of this clonotype. Mismatch with germline at one junction end may stem from a read error. The V call is TRBV20-1, the J call TRBJ2-5; D is undetermined. The CDR3 is 8 amino acids. The germline CDR1 and CDR2 sequences are DFQATT and SNEGSKA (reference sequence). The CDR3 bases are TGCAGTCCAGAGGCCCAGTACTTC. Translated, it gives CSPEAQYF.

In regard to this clonotype: The junction and the germline gene differ at one end; a read error may be behind it. The chain couples TRBV12-3 or TRBV12-4 to TRBJ1-4; D is unclear. The CDR3 extends over 16 amino acids. CDR3 sequence: CAGSFSGEGRNEKLFF. The CDR3 DNA reads as TGTGCCGGCAGTTTCAGCGGAGAGGGCCGTAATGAAAAACTGTTTTTT.

In its sample, this clonotype was seen many times. The chain recombines TRBV4-2 with TRBJ1-1; no reliable D call. The CDR3 totals 15 residues. Trimming removed 4 bases at V and 1 base at J, with 13 bases between. The germline gives CDR1 LGHNA, CDR2 YNFKEQ. The CDR3 loop is CASSPAEPRNTEAFF. The CDR3 DNA reads as TGTGCCAGCAGCCCGGCGGAGCCACGGAACACTGAAGCTTTCTTT.

The V call is TRBV27, the J call TRBJ2-2; 7 bases are shared with TRBD1. Germline V gives CDR1 MNHEY, CDR2 SMNVEV (reference sequence). The CDR3 is 15 residues long. V trimming: 2 bases; J trimming: 5 bases; junction bases outside the gene matches: 5. CDR3 sequence: CASSLGTGATGELFF. Here the CDR3 DNA reads TGTGCCAGCAGTTTAGGAACAGGGGCGACCGGGGAGCTGTTTTTT.

This clonotype was picked up many times. This chain links TRBV20-1 with TRBJ2-7, with 9 bases aligning to TRBD2. Germline V gene lookup returns CDR1 DFQATT and CDR2 SNEGSKA (reference sequence). The V and J ends lost 3 bases and 4 bases, in that order; junction bases with no gene match: 7. This CDR3 region has 14 residues. In nucleotides, the CDR3 is TGCAGTGCTAGCGTGGCTAGCGGGAAGTACGAGCAGTACTTC. Amino acid sequence: CSASVASGKYEQYF.